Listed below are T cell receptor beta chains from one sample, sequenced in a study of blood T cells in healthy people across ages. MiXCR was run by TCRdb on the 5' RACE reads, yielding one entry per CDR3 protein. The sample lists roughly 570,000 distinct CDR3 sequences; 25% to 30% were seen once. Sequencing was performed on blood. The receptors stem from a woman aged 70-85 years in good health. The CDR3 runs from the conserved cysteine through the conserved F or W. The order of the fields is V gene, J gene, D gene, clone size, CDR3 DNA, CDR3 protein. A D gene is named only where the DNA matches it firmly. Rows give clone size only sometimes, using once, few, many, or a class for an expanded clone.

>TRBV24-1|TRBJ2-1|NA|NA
TGTGCCACCAGTGATGCCCTTGGAGGGGTCTCCTACAATGAGCAGTTCTTC
CATSDALGGVSYNEQFF
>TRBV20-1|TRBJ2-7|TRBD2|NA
TGCAGTGCTAGAGATCTAAGCGGGGCTTACTACGAGCAGTACTTC
CSARDLSGAYYEQYF
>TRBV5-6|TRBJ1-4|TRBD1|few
TGTGCCAGCAGCTGGCAAGACAGGGGAAAACTGTTTTTT
CASSWQDRGKLFF
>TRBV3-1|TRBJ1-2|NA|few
TGTGCCAGCAGCCAATTGGGAAGAGGCTACACCTTC
CASSQLGRGYTF
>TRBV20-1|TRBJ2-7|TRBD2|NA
TGCAGTGCTAGTCAGCGGGGGGAAGGCGAGCAGTACTTC
CSASQRGEGEQYF
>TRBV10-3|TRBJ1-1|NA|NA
TGTGCCATCAGTCAGGGGTTGAACACTGAAGCTTTCTTT
CAISQGLNTEAFF
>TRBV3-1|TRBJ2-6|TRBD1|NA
TGTGCCAACAGCCAAGGTACACCCTTCAGGGGGTCTGGGGCCAACGTCCTGACTTTC
CANSQGTPFRGSGANVLTF
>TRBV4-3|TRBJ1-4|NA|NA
TGCGCCAGCAGCCATTCGACCGAGGCGGAAAAACTGTTTTTT
CASSHSTEAEKLFF
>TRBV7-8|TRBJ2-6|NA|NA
TGTGCCAGCAGCGGAAGACAGGTTACCTCCTCTGGGGCCAACGTCCTGACTTTC
CASSGRQVTSSGANVLTF
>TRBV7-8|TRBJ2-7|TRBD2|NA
TGTGCCAGCAGCTTAGGAGTAGCGGGAACCTACGAGCAGCACTTC
CASSLGVAGTYEQHF
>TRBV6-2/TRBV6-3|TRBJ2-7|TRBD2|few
TGTGCCAGCAGTTACTCGCTAGCGGACCTCTCCTACGAGCAGTACTTC
CASSYSLADLSYEQYF
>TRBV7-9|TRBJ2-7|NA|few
TGTGCCAGCAGTAGGGGGAATGCCTACGAGCAGTACTTC
CASSRGNAYEQYF
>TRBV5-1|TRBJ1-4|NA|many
TGCGCCAGCAGGTCCGGCGAAAAACTGTTTTTT
CASRSGEKLFF
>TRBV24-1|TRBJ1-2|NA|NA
TGTGCCACCAGCTCCTCCCAGCAAGGCCGGGGCTACACCTTC
CATSSSQQGRGYTF